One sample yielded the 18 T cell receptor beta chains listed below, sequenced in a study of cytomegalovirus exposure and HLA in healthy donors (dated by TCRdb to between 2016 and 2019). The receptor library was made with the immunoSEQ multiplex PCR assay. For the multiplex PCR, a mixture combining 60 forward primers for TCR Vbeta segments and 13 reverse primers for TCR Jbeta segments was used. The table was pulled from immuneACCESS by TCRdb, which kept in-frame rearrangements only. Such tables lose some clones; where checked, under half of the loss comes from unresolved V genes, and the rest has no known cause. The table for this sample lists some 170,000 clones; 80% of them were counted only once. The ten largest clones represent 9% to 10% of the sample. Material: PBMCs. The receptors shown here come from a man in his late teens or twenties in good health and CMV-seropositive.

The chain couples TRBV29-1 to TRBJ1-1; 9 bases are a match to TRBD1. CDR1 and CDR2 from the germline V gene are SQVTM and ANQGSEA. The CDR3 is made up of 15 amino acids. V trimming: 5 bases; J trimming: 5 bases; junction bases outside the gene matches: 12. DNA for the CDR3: TGCAGCGTTCTTGGGGACAGGGTAGAGGGAACTGAAGCTTTCTTT. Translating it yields CSVLGDRVEGTEAFF.

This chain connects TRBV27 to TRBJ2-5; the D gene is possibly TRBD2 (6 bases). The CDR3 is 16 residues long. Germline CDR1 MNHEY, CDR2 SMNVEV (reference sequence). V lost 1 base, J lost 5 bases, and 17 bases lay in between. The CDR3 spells CASSLYAGPPLETQYF. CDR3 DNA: TGTGCCAGCAGTTTATACGCGGGACCCCCGCTCGAGACCCAGTACTTC.

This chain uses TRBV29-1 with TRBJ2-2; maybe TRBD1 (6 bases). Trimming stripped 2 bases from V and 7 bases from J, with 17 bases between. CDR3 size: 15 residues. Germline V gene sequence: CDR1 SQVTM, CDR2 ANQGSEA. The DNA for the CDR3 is TGCAGCGTTGAACGGGTGGGGGCCCCTAACGGGGAGCTGTTTTTT. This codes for CSVERVGAPNGELFF.

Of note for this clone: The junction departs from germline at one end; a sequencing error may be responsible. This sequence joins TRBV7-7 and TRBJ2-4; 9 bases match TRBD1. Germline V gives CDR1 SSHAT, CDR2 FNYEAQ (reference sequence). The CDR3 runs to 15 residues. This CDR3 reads CASSLKGDRENIQYF. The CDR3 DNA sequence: TGTGCTAGCAGCCTAAAGGGGGACAGGGAAAACATTCAGTACTTC.

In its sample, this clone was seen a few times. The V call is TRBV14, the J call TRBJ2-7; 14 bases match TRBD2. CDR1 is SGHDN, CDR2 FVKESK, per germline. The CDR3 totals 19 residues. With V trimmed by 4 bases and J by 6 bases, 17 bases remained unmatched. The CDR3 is CASSPTTGTSGRRGGEQYF. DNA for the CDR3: TGTGCCAGCAGCCCTACAACAGGGACTAGCGGGAGAAGGGGAGGCGAGCAGTACTTC.

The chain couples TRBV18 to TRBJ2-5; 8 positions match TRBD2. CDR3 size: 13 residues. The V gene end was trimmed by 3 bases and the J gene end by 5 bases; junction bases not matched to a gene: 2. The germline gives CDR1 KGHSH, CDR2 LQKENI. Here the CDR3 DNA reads TGTGCCAGCTCACCGGGACTAGTTGAGACCCAGTACTTC. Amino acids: CASSPGLVETQYF.

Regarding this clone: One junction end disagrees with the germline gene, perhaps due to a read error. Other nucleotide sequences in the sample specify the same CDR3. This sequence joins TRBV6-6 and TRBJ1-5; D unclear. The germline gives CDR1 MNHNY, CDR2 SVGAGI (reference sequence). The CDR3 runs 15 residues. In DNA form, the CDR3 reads TGTGCTAGCAGCTCCTGGTCCGGGTTCAATCAGCCCCAGCATTTT. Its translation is CASSSWSGFNQPQHF.

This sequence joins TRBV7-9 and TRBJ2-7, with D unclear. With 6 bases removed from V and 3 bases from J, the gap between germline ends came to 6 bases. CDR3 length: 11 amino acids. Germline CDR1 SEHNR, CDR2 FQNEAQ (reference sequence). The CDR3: CASSSLYEQYF. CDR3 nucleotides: TGTGCCAGCAGTTCCCTCTACGAGCAGTACTTC.

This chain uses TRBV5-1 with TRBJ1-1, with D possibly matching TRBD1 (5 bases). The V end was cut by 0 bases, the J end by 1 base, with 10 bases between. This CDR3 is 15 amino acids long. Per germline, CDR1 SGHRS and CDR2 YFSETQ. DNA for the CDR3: TGCGCCAGCAGCTTGGGGACCGGGGGGAACACTGAAGCTTTCTTT. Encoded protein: CASSLGTGGNTEAFF.

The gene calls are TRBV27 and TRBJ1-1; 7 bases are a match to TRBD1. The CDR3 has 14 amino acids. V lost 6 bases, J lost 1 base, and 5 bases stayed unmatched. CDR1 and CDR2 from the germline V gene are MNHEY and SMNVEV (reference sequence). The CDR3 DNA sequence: TGTGCCAGCAGCACCGGGACAGCGAACACTGAAGCTTTCTTT. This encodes CASSTGTANTEAFF.

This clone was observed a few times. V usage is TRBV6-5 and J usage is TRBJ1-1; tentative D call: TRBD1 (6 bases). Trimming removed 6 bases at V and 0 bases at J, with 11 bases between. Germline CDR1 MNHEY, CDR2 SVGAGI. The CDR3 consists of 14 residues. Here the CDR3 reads CASSPGGLNTEAFF. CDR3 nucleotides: TGTGCCAGCAGCCCCGGGGGGCTGAACACTGAAGCTTTCTTT.

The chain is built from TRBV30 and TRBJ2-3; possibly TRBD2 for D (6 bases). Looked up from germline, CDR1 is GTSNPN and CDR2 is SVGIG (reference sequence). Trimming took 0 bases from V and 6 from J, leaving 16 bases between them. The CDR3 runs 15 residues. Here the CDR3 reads CAWSVSGREWDTQYF. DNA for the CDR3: TGTGCCTGGAGTGTCTCAGGGCGGGAATGGGATACGCAGTATTTT.

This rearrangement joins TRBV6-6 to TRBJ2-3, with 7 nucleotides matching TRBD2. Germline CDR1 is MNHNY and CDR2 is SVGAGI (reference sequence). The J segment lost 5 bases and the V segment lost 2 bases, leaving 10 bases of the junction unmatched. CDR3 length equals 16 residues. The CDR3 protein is CASSYPTSGGGDTQYF. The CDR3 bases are TGTGCCAGCAGTTACCCAACTAGTGGGGGGGGAGATACGCAGTATTTT.

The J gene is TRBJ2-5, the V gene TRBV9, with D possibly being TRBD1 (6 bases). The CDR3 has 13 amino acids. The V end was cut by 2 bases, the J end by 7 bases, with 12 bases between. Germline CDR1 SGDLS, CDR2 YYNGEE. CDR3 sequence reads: CASSVGAGGTQYF. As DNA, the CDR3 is TGTGCCAGCAGCGTGGGGGCCGGAGGGACCCAGTACTTC.

The CDR3 nucleotides read TGTGCCAGCAGCCGGAGGGGGGGGGCCCGGACAGATACGCAGTATTTT. This sequence encodes CASSRRGGARTDTQYF. V gene TRBV5-6 combines with J gene TRBJ2-3; TRBD2 is a possible D gene (7 bases). Germline values: CDR1 SGHDT, CDR2 YYEEEE. Trimming stripped 4 bases from V and 3 bases from J, with 18 bases between. The CDR3 is 16 residues long.

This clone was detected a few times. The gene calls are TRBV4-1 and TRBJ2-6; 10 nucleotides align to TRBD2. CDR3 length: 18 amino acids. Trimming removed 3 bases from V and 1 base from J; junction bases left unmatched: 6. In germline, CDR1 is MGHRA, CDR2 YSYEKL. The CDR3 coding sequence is TGCGCCAGCAGCCACGGAGCGGGAGGGCTGTCTGGGGCCAACGTCCTGACTTTC. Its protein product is CASSHGAGGLSGANVLTF.

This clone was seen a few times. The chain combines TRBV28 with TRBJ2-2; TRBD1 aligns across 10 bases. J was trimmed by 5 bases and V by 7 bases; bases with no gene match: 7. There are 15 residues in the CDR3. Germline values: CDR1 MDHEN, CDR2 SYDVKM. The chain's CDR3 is CASTPRGQGTGELFF. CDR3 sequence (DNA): TGTGCCAGCACCCCCCGGGGACAGGGGACCGGGGAGCTGTTTTTT.

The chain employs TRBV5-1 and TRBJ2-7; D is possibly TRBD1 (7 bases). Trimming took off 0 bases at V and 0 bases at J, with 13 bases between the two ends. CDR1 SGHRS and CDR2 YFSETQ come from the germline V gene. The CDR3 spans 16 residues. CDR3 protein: CASSLDGGGDSYEQYF. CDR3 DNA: TGCGCCAGCAGCTTGGATGGAGGGGGCGACTCCTACGAGCAGTACTTC.